The clone carrying this T cell receptor (beta chain) was observed many times. What it recognizes is unknown. There were TCR beta CDR3 regions amplified from RNA transcripts. A first-round RT-PCR of the TCR CDR3 used the HTBI primer set. TCRdb fed the multiplex PCR reads into MiXCR, producing one record per CDR3 protein. The sample records approximately 400,000 distinct CDR3 sequences, about 13% being singletons. This record comes from a study of T cells in Graves' hyperthyroidism and ophthalmopathy. Findings and caveats of the study: Blood also showed most of the thyroid clonotypes that were expanded above 0.001.

Trimming left V 3 bases short and J 0 bases short, with 9 bases between. From germline, CDR1 is SGHKS and CDR2 YYEKEE (reference sequence). The CDR3 consists of 14 residues. Patients showing uncontrolled infection, other autoimmune disease, pregnancy or lactation were ineligible. Diagnoses were established using clinical symptoms, serum thyroxine and TRAb, thyroid ultrasound and orbital computed tomography. The chain links TRBV5-5 to TRBJ2-5; no definite D call. The sequenced sample consisted of blood. This TCR derives from a man aged 25-45 years with Graves' hyperthyroidism that later progressed to Graves' ophthalmopathy. The CDR3 nucleotides read TGTGCCAGCAGCTCTCGGAGTTACCAAGAGACCCAGTACTTC. This encodes CASSSRSYQETQYF. Full variable domain (outside the CDR3, taken from reference TRBV5-5 and TRBJ2-5): DAGVTQSPTHLIKTRGQQVTLRCSPISGHKSVSWYQQVLGQGPQFIFQYYEKEERGRGNFPDRFSARQFPNYSSELNVNALLLGDSALYLCASSSRSYQETQYFGPGTRLLVL.